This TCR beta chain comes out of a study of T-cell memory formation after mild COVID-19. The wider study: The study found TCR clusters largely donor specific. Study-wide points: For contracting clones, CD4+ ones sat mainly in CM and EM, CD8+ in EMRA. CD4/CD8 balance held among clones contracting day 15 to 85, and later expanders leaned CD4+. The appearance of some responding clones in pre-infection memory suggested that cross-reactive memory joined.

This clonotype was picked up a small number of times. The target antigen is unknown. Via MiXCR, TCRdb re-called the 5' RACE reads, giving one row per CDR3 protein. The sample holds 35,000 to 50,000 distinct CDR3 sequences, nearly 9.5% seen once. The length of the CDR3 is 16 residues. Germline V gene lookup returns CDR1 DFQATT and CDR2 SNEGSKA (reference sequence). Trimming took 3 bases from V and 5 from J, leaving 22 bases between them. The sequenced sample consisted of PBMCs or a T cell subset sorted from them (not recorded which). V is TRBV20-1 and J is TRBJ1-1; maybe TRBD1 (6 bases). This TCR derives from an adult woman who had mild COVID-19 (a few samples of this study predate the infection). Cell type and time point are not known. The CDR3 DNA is TGCAGTGCTAGCCCTCCGGGAACAGGGTGGAAAACTGAAGCTTTCTTT. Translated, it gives CSASPPGTGWKTEAFF.